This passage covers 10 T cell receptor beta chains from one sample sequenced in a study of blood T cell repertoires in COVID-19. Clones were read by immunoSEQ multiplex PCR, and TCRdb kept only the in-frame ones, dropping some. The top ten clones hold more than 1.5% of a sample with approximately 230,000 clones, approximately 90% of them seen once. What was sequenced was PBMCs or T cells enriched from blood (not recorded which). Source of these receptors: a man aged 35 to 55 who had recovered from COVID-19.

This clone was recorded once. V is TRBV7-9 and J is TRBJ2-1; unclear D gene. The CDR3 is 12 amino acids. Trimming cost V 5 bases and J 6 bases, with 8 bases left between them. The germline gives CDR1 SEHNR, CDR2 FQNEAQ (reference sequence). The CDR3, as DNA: TGTGCCAGCAGCCCCCACAGCAATGAGCAGTTCTTC. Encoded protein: CASSPHSNEQFF.

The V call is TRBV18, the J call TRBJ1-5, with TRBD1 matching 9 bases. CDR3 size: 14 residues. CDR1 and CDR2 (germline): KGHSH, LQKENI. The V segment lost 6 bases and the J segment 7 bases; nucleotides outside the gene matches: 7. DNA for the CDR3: TGTGCCAGCTCGCAAGAGACAGGGGGACAGCCCCAGCATTTT. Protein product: CASSQETGGQPQHF. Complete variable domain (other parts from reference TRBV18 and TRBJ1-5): NAGVMQNPRHLVRRRGQEARLRCSPMKGHSHVYWYRQLPEEGLKFMVYLQKENIIDESGMPKERFSAEFPKEGPSILRIQQVVRGDSAAYFCASSQETGGQPQHFGDGTRLSIL.

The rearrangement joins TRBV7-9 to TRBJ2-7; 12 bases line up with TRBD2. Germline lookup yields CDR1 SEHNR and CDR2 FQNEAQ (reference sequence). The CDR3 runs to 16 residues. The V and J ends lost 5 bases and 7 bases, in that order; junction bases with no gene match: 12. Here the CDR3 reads CASSLSRLAGDEEQYF. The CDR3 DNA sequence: TGTGCCAGCAGCCTTAGCCGACTAGCGGGAGATGAAGAGCAGTACTTC. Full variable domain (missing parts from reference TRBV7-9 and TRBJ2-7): DTGVSQNPRHKITKRGQNVTFRCDPISEHNRLYWYRQTLGQGPEFLTYFQNEAQLEKSRLLSDRFSAERPKGSFSTLEIQRTEQGDSAMYLCASSLSRLAGDEEQYFGPGTRLTVT.

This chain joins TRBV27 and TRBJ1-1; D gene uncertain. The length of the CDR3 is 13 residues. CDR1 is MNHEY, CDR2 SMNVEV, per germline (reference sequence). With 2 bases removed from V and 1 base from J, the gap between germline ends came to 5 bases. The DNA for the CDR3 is TGTGCCAGCAGTTTACAGGAGAACACTGAAGCTTTCTTT. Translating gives CASSLQENTEAFF.

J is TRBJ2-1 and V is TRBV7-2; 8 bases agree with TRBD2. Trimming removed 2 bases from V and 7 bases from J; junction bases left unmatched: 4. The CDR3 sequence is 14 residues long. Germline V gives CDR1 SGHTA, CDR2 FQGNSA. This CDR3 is CASSLPGLVNEQFF. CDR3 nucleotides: TGTGCCAGCAGCTTACCGGGACTAGTGAATGAGCAGTTCTTC. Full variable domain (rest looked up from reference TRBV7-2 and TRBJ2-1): GAGVSQSPSNKVTEKGKDVELRCDPISGHTALYWYRQSLGQGLEFLIYFQGNSAPDKSGLPSDRFSAERTGGSVSTLTIQRTQQEDSAVYLCASSLPGLVNEQFFGPGTRLTVL.

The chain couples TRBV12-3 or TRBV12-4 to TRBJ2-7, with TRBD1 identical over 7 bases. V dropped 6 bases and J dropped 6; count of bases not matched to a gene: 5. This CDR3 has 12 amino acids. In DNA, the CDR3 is TGTGCCAGCAGCCTACAGGGGTTCGAGCAGTACTTC. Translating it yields CASSLQGFEQYF.

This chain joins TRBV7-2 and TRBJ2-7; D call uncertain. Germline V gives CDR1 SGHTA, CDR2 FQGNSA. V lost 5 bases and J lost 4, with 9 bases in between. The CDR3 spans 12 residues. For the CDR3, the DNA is TGTGCCAGCAGCGCCCGGTGGTACGAGCAGTACTTC. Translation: CASSARWYEQYF.

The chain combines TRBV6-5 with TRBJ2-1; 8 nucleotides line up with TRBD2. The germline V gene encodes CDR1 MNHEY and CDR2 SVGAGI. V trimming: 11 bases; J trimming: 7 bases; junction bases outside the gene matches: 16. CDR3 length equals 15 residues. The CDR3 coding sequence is TGTGCCGCTCGAGCCCTCTCGGGAGGGCCGAATGAGCAGTTCTTC. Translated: CAARALSGGPNEQFF.

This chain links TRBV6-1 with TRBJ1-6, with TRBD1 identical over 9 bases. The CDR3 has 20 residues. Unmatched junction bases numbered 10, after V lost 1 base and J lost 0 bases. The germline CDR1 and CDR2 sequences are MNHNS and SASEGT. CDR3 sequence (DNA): TGTGCCAGCAGTGAAGTCCTGGGACAGGGACCTAGCTCCTATAATTCACCCCTCCACTTT. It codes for CASSEVLGQGPSSYNSPLHF.

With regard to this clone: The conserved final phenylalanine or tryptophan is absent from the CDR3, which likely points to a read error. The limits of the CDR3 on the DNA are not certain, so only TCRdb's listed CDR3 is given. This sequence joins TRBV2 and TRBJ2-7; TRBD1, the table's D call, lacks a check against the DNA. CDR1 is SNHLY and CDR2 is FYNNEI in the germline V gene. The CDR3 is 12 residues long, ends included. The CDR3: CASSRDRGRARI.